This T cell receptor beta chain was captured in a study of blood T cells in healthy people across ages. About the study: The template switching approach captured approximately one barcoded beta molecule for every two T cells.

This clonotype has more than one count but fewer than ten. Its antigen is unknown. The donors, all healthy, were Caucasians living in Russia, aged about 6 to 90. A J-beta primer mix and a sample-barcoded 5' primer were used in a second PCR of roughly 7 to 12 cycles. Carrying 12 random nucleotides, a template-switch adaptor labeled each individual cDNA molecule. TCRdb re-analysed the 5' RACE reads in MiXCR, keeping a single row per CDR3 protein. This repertoire shows 950,000 to 1,200,000 distinct CDR3 sequences, around two fifths found once; its top ten account for roughly 14%. Broader study findings: More naive CD4+ cells and higher diversity marked long-lived donors relative to aged donors.

The sequence came from a man aged 18 to 30 in good health. The source material was blood.

The CDR3: CASSLMGTQETQYF. CDR3 nucleotide sequence: TGTGCCAGCAGCTTAATGGGGACCCAAGAGACCCAGTACTTC. This sequence joins TRBV7-2 and TRBJ2-5; D is possibly TRBD1 or TRBD2 (5 bases each). Germline values: CDR1 SGHTA, CDR2 FQGNSA. This CDR3 has 14 residues. V was trimmed by 2 bases and J by 1 base, leaving 8 bases between them.